This T cell receptor beta chain comes out of a study of blood T cell repertoires in COVID-19. After removal of 6 bases from V and 3 bases from J, the junction contained 19 bases not matched to a gene. CDR3 length: 18 amino acids. From germline, CDR1 is LGHDT and CDR2 YNNKEL (reference sequence). In the study's own analysis: Quantification of nucleated cells was approximated via reference gene primer amplification. Method: immunoSEQ multiplex PCR; TCRdb's copy keeps in-frame clones and lacks some. V and J calls and clone size are given by that table; D and trimming were obtained from the DNA. The sample comprises 150,000 to 200,000 clones, 75% to 80% of which are singletons, and about 26% rests with the top ten. In this sample, this clone turned up a few times.

The material sequenced was peripheral blood. This TCR was recovered from a woman between 70 and 85 years old with acute or convalescent COVID-19. This chain links TRBV3-1 (or the pseudogene TRBV3-2) with TRBJ2-7; 8 positions match TRBD2. The CDR3 bases are TGTGCCAGCAGTCCAGGGATTACTAGCGGTGGAGGCGGCTACGAGCAGTACTTC. Its protein is CASSPGITSGGGGYEQYF.